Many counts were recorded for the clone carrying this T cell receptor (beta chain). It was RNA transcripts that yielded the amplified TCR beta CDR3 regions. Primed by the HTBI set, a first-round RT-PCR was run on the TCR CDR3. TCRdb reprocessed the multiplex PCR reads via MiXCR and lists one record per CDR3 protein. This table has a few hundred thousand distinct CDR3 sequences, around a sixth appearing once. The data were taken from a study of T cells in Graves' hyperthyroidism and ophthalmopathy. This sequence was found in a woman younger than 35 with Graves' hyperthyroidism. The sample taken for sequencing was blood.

The chain's CDR3 is CASSRREGEAFF. CDR3 DNA sequence: TGTGCCAGCAGCCGTAGGGAGGGGGAAGCTTTCTTT. This chain connects TRBV3-1 to TRBJ1-1; D is perhaps TRBD1 (5 bases). Germline CDR1 is LGHDT and CDR2 is YNNKEL (reference sequence). The ends were cut back, 4 bases at V and 8 bases at J, with 11 bases in the middle. This CDR3 has 12 residues.